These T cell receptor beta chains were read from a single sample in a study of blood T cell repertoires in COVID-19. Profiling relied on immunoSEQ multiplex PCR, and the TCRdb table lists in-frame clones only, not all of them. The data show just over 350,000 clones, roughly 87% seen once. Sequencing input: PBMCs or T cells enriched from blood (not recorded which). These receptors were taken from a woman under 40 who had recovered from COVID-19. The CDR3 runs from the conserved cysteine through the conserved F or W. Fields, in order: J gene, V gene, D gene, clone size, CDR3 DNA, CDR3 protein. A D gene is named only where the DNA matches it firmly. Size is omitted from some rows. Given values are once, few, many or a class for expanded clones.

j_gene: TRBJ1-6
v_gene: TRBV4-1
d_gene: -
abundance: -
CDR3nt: TGCGCCAGCAGGGTACCGGGACAATTGAATTCACCCCTCCACTTT
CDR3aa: CASRVPGQLNSPLHF

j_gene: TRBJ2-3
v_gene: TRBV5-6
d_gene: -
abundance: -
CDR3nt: TGTGCCAGCAGCTTGTGGGGGGAAGGAGATACGCAGTATTTT
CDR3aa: CASSLWGEGDTQYF

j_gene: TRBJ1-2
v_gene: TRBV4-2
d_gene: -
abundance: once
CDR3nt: TGTGCCAGCAGCCTCCACAGGGATGGCTACACCTTC
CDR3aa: CASSLHRDGYTF

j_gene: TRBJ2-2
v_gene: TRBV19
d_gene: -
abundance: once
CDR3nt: TGTGCCAGTAGTCCCCAAGCTATACTAGTCGGGGAGCTGTTTTTT
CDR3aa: CASSPQAILVGELFF

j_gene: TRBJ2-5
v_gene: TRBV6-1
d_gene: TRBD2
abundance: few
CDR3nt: TGTGCCAGCAGTGAAGTAATAGCGGGGCAAGAGACCCAGTACTTC
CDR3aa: CASSEVIAGQETQYF

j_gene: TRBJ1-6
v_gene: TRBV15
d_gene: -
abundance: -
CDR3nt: TGTGCCACCAGCAGAGACCCCGGGGGGCTTAATTCACCCCTCCACTTT
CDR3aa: CATSRDPGGLNSPLHF

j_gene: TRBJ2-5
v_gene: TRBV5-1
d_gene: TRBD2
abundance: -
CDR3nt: TGCGCCAGCAGCTTGGTAGCGGGAGAAAAGACCCAGTACTTC
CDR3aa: CASSLVAGEKTQYF

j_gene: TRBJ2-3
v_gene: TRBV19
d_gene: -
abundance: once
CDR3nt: TGTGCCAGTAGTATCGCCGGGTCCAGCACAGATACGCAGTATTTT
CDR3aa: CASSIAGSSTDTQYF

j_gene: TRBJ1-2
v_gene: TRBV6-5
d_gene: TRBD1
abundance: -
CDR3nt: TGTGCCAGCGGCCGGACAGGGGGCCTGGTCTATGGCTACACCTTC
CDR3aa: CASGRTGGLVYGYTF

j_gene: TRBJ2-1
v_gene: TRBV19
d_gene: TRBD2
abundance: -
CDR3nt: TGTGCCAGTAGTGGCATTAGCGGGGGGGCCGAGTTCTTC
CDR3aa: CASSGISGGAEFF

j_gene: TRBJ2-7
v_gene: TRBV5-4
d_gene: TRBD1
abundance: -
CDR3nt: TGTGCCAGCAGCTCCCCACTAACAGGGGACCACGAGCAGTACTTC
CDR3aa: CASSSPLTGDHEQYF

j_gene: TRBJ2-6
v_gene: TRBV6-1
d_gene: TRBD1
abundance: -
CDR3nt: TGTGCCAGCAGTGCCCGGGACAGGGGGTCTGGGGCCAACGTCCTGACTTTC
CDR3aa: CASSARDRGSGANVLTF

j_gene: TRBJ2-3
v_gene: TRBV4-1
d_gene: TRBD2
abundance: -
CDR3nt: TGCGCCAGCAGCCAAGGACTAGCGGGAGTAAACACAGATACGCAGTATTTT
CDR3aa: CASSQGLAGVNTDTQYF

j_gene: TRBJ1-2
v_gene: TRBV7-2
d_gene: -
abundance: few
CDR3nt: TGTGCCAGCACATCTATGGACTATGGCTACACCTTC
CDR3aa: CASTSMDYGYTF

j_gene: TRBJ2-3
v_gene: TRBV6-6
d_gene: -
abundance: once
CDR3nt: TGTGCCAGCACCGGGACTAGCACAGATACGCAGTATTTT
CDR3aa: CASTGTSTDTQYF

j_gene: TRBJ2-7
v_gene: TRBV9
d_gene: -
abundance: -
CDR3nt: TGTGCCAGCAGCCCCCAGGGGGAGGACAGGGAGCAGTACTTC
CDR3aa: CASSPQGEDREQYF

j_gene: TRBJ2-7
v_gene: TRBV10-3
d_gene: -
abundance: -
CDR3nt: TGTGCCATCAGTCAACAGGGCTACGAGCAGTACTTC
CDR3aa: CAISQQGYEQYF

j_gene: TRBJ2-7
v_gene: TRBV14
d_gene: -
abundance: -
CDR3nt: TGTGCCAGCAGCCAAGGAGGAGGTATTGGGTTTTACGAGCAGTACTTC
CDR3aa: CASSQGGGIGFYEQYF

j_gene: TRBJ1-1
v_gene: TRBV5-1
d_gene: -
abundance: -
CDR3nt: TGCGCCAGCAGCGTGCCGGCCCCGGGCACTGAAGCTTTCTTT
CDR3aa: CASSVPAPGTEAFF

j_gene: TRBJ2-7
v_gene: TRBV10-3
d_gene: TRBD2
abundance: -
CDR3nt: TGTGCCATCAGTGAGTCTACTAGCGGTTACGAGCAGTACTTC
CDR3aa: CAISESTSGYEQYF

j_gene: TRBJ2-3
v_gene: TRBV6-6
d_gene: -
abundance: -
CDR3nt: TGTGCCAGCAGTTACGGGCAGGGTGGGACAGATACGCAGTATTTT
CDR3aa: CASSYGQGGTDTQYF

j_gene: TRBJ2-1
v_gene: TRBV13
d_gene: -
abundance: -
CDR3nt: TGTGCCAGCAGCTCGGTAGGGGATGAGCAGTTCTTC
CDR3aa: CASSSVGDEQFF

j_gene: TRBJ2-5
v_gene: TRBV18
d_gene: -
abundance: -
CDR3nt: TGTGCCAGCTCACCAGGGCTCCAAGAGACCCAGTACTTC
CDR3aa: CASSPGLQETQYF

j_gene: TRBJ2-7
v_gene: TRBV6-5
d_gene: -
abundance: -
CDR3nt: TGTGCCAGCAGTTACTGGAGGTCCGGCAACGAGCAGTACTTC
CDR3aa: CASSYWRSGNEQYF